The present entry profiles one T cell receptor (beta chain) with its context. The target antigen is unknown. The sample comes from a study of human T cells and chemical hapten exposure. The study, taken as a whole, reports: No change in TCRs above 1 in 1000 frequency was produced by DPC sensitization.

Treatment given: therapeutic diphenylcyclopropenone sensitization with weekly scalp DPC. Individual cDNA molecules (in the library) carried attached unique molecular identifiers. Under the authors' procedure: Samples contained a median of 95,638 TCRs, with a range of about 23,224 to 700,000. TCRdb re-called the reads through MiXCR, storing one row per CDR3 protein. Here the V and J calls rest on TCRdb's processing, not on the authors' analysis. The data contain some 2,500 distinct CDR3 sequences, around 46% of them seen just once; the ten biggest clones take up approximately 11%. The TCR sequence derives from an adult with alopecia areata. Some clones in this sample may be carry-over from other donors' samples. This table probably holds off-target reads from a library built for another chain. Sequenced here: whole blood, sampled before DPC sensitization or 2, 6, or about 24 weeks after (not recorded which).

The DNA of the CDR3 is TGTGCCAGCACCGGACCCGGGGGGGCAACCTCCTACGAGCAGTACTTC. Translating it yields CASTGPGGATSYEQYF. The chain uses TRBV2 and TRBJ2-7; the match to TRBD2 covers 8 bases. V lost 7 bases and J lost 0; bases outside the gene matches: 11. Germline CDR1 reads SNHLY; CDR2 reads FYNNEI. The CDR3 totals 16 residues.